The T cell receptor beta chain described here comes from a study of blood T cell repertoires in COVID-19. Only a few counts were recorded for this clone. This table comes from immunoSEQ multiplex PCR, and its TCRdb copy is limited to in-frame clones, with some not included. Among about 350,000 clones listed, roughly 90% were seen once. Sequencing input: peripheral blood. This TCR was recovered from a woman aged 55-69 years with COVID-19, enrolled during active disease.

The CDR3 loop is CASRPGVGELFF. CDR3 coding DNA: TGTGCCAGCAGACCAGGGGTCGGGGAGCTGTTTTTT. The chain carries TRBV7-8 and TRBJ2-2; the D gene is possibly TRBD1 (6 bases). Trimming removed 6 bases from V and 7 bases from J, with 9 bases in between. The CDR3 loop spans 12 amino acids. Germline V gene sequence: CDR1 SGHVS, CDR2 FQNEAQ.